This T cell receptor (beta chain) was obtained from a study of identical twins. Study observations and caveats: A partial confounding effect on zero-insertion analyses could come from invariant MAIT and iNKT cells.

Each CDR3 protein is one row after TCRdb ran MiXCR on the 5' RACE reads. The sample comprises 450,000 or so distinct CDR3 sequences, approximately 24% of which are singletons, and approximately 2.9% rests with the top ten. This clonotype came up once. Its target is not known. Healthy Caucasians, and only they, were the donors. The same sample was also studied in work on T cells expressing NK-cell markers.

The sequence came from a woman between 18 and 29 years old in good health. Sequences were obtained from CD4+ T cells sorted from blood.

CDR3 residues: CASSFGSSGSDEQFF. CDR3 nucleotide sequence: TGCGCCAGCAGCTTCGGTAGTAGCGGGAGCGATGAGCAGTTCTTC. The chain recombines TRBV5-1 with TRBJ2-1; 9 bases are shared with TRBD2. The V gene's germline CDR1 is SGHRS and CDR2 YFSETQ. This CDR3 region has 15 residues. The junction had 8 bases not matched to a gene; V was cut back by 2 bases and J by 8 bases.